The 2 T cell receptor beta chains below were found in one sample sequenced in a study of CD8 T cell repertoires and HIV-1 epitope variants. No antigen has been assigned to these receptors. Using immunoSEQ multiplex PCR, the repertoire was profiled, and TCRdb retains in-frame clones only, with some absent. This sample has 7,000 to 7,500 clones; just over 65% occur once, and the top ten carry roughly 41%. Sequenced material: cultured CD8+ T cells derived from PBMCs. The source of these receptors is a male donor with HIV.

A single count supports this clone. The chain links TRBV7-9 to TRBJ2-1; tentatively, D is TRBD2 (5 bases). Trimming removed 1 base from V and 8 bases from J, with 12 bases in between. CDR1 and CDR2 from the germline V gene are SEHNR and FQNEAQ (reference sequence). This CDR3 is 14 amino acids long. CDR3 coding DNA: TGTGCCAGCAGCTTAGTTTCTAGCTATGATGAGCAGTTCTTC. Encoded protein: CASSLVSSYDEQFF.

The chain employs TRBV27 and TRBJ2-7, with D perhaps matching TRBD2 (7 bases). The germline V gene has CDR1 MNHEY and CDR2 SMNVEV (reference sequence). CDR3 length: 13 residues. Trimming took 6 bases from V and 5 from J, leaving 14 bases between them. The CDR3 bases are TGTGCCAGCAGCCTTGGGGGGGCCCACGAGCAGTACTTC. Translation: CASSLGGAHEQYF.